This TCR beta chain was sequenced during a study of blood T cell repertoires in COVID-19. Study as a whole: Sites across the United States, Italy and Spain contributed samples from acute and convalescent COVID-19. Nucleic acid was either cDNA or gDNA, and it came from T cells, B-cell-depleted T cells, or PBMCs.

CDR3 length equals 14 residues. Deletions cut 5 bases from V and 0 bases from J, with 9 bases between. Germline CDR1 SEHNR, CDR2 FQNEAQ (reference sequence). Per the study methods: Amplified reference gene primers provided the basis for estimating nucleated cell counts. Libraries were prepared by immunoSEQ multiplex PCR; TCRdb keeps only in-frame clonotypes and omits some of them. The V and J calls and clone size are taken from that table; D and trimming were inferred from the DNA. The sample holds around 180,000 clones; 80% to 85% are singletons and the top ten take over 9.5%. The sample was peripheral blood. The sequence was collected from an elderly woman with COVID-19, enrolled during active disease. J is TRBJ2-3 and V is TRBV7-9; possibly TRBD2 for D (5 bases). The CDR3 nucleotides read TGTGCCAGCAGCATCAGGACTAGCACAGATACGCAGTATTTT. Translation: CASSIRTSTDTQYF.